One and the same sample provided the 30 T cell receptor beta chains below, sequenced in a study of T cell repertoires in cytomegalovirus infection. Their target antigens are unknown. TCRdb processed the reads anew with MiXCR; each CDR3 protein has one entry. Among roughly 80,000 distinct CDR3 sequences listed, about 37% were seen once. This specimen was CD8+ T cells from cultured PBMCs, taken from culture after CMV antigen stimulation. These receptors originate from a human donor in good health (CMV status not recorded). Some clones in this sample may be carry-over from other donors' samples.

This chain connects TRBV29-1 to TRBJ1-1; a weak D match, TRBD1 (5 bases). The CDR3 extends over 11 amino acids. V lost 6 bases and J lost 4, with 9 bases in between. CDR1 is SQVTM and CDR2 is ANQGSEA in the germline V gene. CDR3 coding DNA: TGCAGCGTGGGACGGTCCACTGAAGCTTTCTTT. Its translation is CSVGRSTEAFF.

The CDR3 DNA reads as TGCAGCGTTGATCCGGGACAGGGGTACACTGAAGCTTTCTTT. This codes for CSVDPGQGYTEAFF. This chain connects TRBV29-1 to TRBJ1-1; 10 bases align to TRBD1. The CDR3 sequence is 14 residues long. Germline V lookup: CDR1 SQVTM, CDR2 ANQGSEA. V gave up 3 bases and J gave up 3 bases; unmatched junction bases: 4.

This clonotype was recorded once. The J gene is TRBJ2-7, the V gene TRBV4-1, with 8 bases lining up with TRBD2. Per germline, CDR1 MGHRA and CDR2 YSYEKL. V trimming: 0 bases; J trimming: 3 bases; junction bases outside the gene matches: 4. CDR3 length: 15 amino acids. Here the CDR3 reads CASSQDLSGGYEQYF. CDR3 nucleotide sequence: TGCGCCAGCAGCCAAGACTTAAGCGGGGGCTACGAGCAGTACTTC.

The V call is TRBV5-1, the J call TRBJ2-7; TRBD1 matches at 9 bases. CDR3 length equals 14 residues. With V trimmed by 2 bases and J by 4 bases, 4 bases remained unmatched. Germline assignment: CDR1 SGHRS and CDR2 YFSETQ. The CDR3 is CASSLRTGDYEQYF. Written as DNA, the CDR3 is TGCGCCAGCAGCTTAAGGACAGGGGATTACGAGCAGTACTTC. Looking up the rest from reference TRBV5-1 and TRBJ2-7 gives the full variable domain: KAGVTQTPRYLIKTRGQQVTLSCSPISGHRSVSWYQQTPGQGLQFLFEYFSETQRNKGNFPGRFSGRQFSNSRSEMNVSTLELGDSALYLCASSLRTGDYEQYFGPGTRLTVT.

The V gene is TRBV6-5, the J gene TRBJ2-5; a weak D match, TRBD2 (5 bases). The CDR3 is 15 amino acids. Per the germline V gene, CDR1 is MNHEY and CDR2 is SVGAGI. With 6 bases removed from V and 5 bases from J, the gap between germline ends came to 19 bases. CDR3 in amino acids: CASRSPGYNMETQYF. The CDR3 coding sequence is TGTGCCAGCAGGAGCCCGGGATACAATATGGAGACCCAGTACTTC.

This chain connects TRBV4-1 to TRBJ2-3; TRBD1 might be the D (6 bases). This CDR3 has 15 amino acids. V was pared by 0 bases and J by 5 bases, with 12 bases between. From germline, CDR1 is MGHRA and CDR2 YSYEKL. The CDR3 region is CASSQDGSTGDTQYF. The CDR3 region has the DNA TGCGCCAGCAGCCAAGATGGCTCGACAGGAGATACGCAGTATTTT.

This sequence joins TRBV20-1 and TRBJ2-5; the match to TRBD2 covers 16 bases. This CDR3 region has 23 residues. With V trimmed by 6 bases and J by 2 bases, 27 bases remained unmatched. The germline V gene has CDR1 DFQATT and CDR2 SNEGSKA (reference sequence). CDR3 DNA: TGCAGTGCCAAACCGGGACTAGCGGGGGGGGATGATGTCGTGGTAATTTCTCAAGAGACCCAGTACTTC. This encodes CSAKPGLAGGDDVVVISQETQYF.

This clonotype turned up a few times. The chain is built from TRBV7-6 and TRBJ2-7; D perhaps matches TRBD2 (5 bases). V lost 6 bases and J lost 4, with 13 bases in between. This CDR3 comprises 13 residues. CDR1 is SGHVS and CDR2 is FNYEAQ in the germline V gene. CDR3 coding DNA: TGTGCCAGCAGAGAAGGGAGTGGATACGAGCAGTACTTC. Amino acid sequence: CASREGSGYEQYF. The whole variable domain, remainder taken from reference TRBV7-6 and TRBJ2-7, is GAGVSQSPRYKVTKRGQDVALRCDPISGHVSLYWYRQALGQGPEFLTYFNYEAQQDKSGLPNDRFSAERPEGSISTLTIQRTEQRDSAMYRCASREGSGYEQYFGPGTRLTVT.

In its sample, this clonotype was seen a few times. CDR3 protein: CASSPRQGHTDTQYF. The CDR3 nucleotides are TGTGCCAGCAGCCCTCGACAGGGACACACAGATACGCAGTATTTT. This rearrangement joins TRBV4-2 to TRBJ2-3; TRBD1 agrees at 7 bases. This CDR3 is 15 amino acids long. V was clipped by 4 bases and J by 2 bases; unmatched bases: 6. Germline CDR1 is LGHNA and CDR2 is YNFKEQ.

The chain is built from TRBV12-5 and TRBJ2-1; D is tentatively TRBD1 or TRBD2 (6 bases each). The germline CDR1 and CDR2 sequences are LGHNT and FRNRAP. CDR3 length: 15 residues. Trimming took off 8 bases at V and 0 bases at J, with 14 bases between the two ends. CDR3 sequence: CASSDGGRSYNEQFF. The CDR3 DNA reads as TGTGCTAGTAGCGACGGGGGCCGCTCCTACAATGAGCAGTTCTTC.

This clonotype occurred many times. The chain recombines TRBV7-2 with TRBJ2-5; D might be TRBD1 or TRBD2, each matching 6 bases. Trimming cost V 5 bases and J 6 bases, with 16 bases left between them. Germline values: CDR1 SGHTA, CDR2 FQGNSA. The CDR3 is 14 amino acids. The CDR3 here is CASSLEGGAKTQYF. The DNA for the CDR3 is TGTGCCAGCAGCCTCGAGGGGGGCGCAAAGACCCAGTACTTC.

The table lists this clonotype with a few counts. This chain joins TRBV6-4 and TRBJ2-2; D call uncertain. Germline-derived CDR1 and CDR2 are MRHNA and SNTAGT. The germline V and J ends were trimmed by 0 bases and 0 bases, with 2 bases remaining between them. The CDR3 sequence is 14 residues long. The CDR3 nucleotides read TGTGCCAGCAGTGACTCCCCGAACACCGGGGAGCTGTTTTTT. This gives the protein CASSDSPNTGELFF.

The J gene is TRBJ1-2, the V gene TRBV4-3; no clear D gene. This CDR3 has 15 residues. Germline-derived CDR1 and CDR2 are LGHNA and YSLEER. V dropped 0 bases and J dropped 0 bases, with 8 bases sitting between them. Written as DNA, the CDR3 is TGCGCCAGCAGCCAAGATCTGGGAGCTAACTATGGCTACACCTTC. Translation: CASSQDLGANYGYTF.

This clonotype was seen only once. The chain employs TRBV6-5 and TRBJ2-7, with D unresolved. The CDR3 is 14 residues long. Germline CDR1 MNHEY, CDR2 SVGAGI. The germline V and J ends were trimmed by 4 bases and 3 bases, with 13 bases remaining between them. For the CDR3, the DNA is TGTGCCAGCAGTTTCTTCTCCGAGGACTACGAGCAGTACTTC. It encodes CASSFFSEDYEQYF.

This clonotype was observed a few times. The chain has TRBV6-5 and TRBJ2-1; TRBD2 matches 9 bases. In germline, CDR1 is MNHEY, CDR2 SVGAGI. Trimming removed 3 bases from V and 2 bases from J; junction bases left unmatched: 2. The CDR3 is 15 amino acids. In nucleotides, the CDR3 is TGTGCCAGCAGTTATAGCGGGGGACCCTACAATGAGCAGTTCTTC. Protein: CASSYSGGPYNEQFF.

CDR3 loop: CASSNTGDYGYTF. CDR3 DNA: TGTGCCAGCAGCAACACAGGGGACTATGGCTACACCTTC. The chain is built from TRBV7-4 and TRBJ1-2; TRBD1 matches 7 bases. There are 13 residues in the CDR3. Trimming took 5 bases from V and 3 from J; bases not matched to a gene: 3. Germline assignment: CDR1 SGHVT and CDR2 SQSDAQ.

This clonotype was observed many times. The chain combines TRBV7-8 with TRBJ2-5; 8 positions agree with TRBD1. The CDR3 spans 14 residues. Germline values: CDR1 SGHVS, CDR2 FQNEAQ. The junction had 5 bases not matched to a gene; V was cut back by 5 bases and J by 3 bases. Here the CDR3 reads CASSPAGQEETQYF. In nucleotides, the CDR3 is TGTGCCAGCAGCCCCGCGGGACAGGAAGAGACCCAGTACTTC.

This clonotype turned up a few times. The genes are TRBV12-3 or TRBV12-4 and TRBJ2-5; no clear D. V was clipped by 7 bases and J by 7 bases, with 19 bases between them. The CDR3 runs to 14 residues. DNA of the CDR3: TGTGCCAGCACCCCCCTAGGGTCCTCGAGGACCCAGTACTTC. Its translation: CASTPLGSSRTQYF.

This clonotype was detected only a few times. This chain uses TRBV7-2 with TRBJ2-2; 9 positions agree with TRBD2. Looked up from germline, CDR1 is SGHTA and CDR2 is FQGNSA. V was pared by 1 base and J by 5 bases, with 2 bases of the junction left unmatched. There are 15 residues in the CDR3. The CDR3 nucleotides read TGTGCCAGCAGCTTAGTAGGACTAGCGACCGGGGAGCTGTTTTTT. It encodes CASSLVGLATGELFF.

The chain carries TRBV28 and TRBJ2-7; the D gene could be TRBD1 or TRBD2 (6 bases each). Germline CDR1 MDHEN, CDR2 SYDVKM. The CDR3 contains 13 residues. Deletions cut 6 bases from V and 5 bases from J, with 14 bases between. CDR3 sequence (DNA): TGTGCCAGCAGCCCGACAGGCGGGGACGAGCAGTACTTC. It translates to CASSPTGGDEQYF.

A remark on this clonotype: This may arise from a read error, as a much more abundant clone is one base away. CDR3 amino acids: CASSQGRGWLFNYGYTF. CDR3 DNA: TGTGCCAGCAGCCAGGGGAGGGGGTGGCTTTTCAACTATGGCTACACCTTC. The chain recombines TRBV7-6 with TRBJ1-2; D may be TRBD1 (6 bases). The germline CDR1 and CDR2 sequences are SGHVS and FNYEAQ. The V and J ends lost 5 bases and 2 bases respectively, with 21 bases between them. The CDR3 covers 17 residues. The entire variable domain, with the rest obtained from reference TRBV7-6 and TRBJ1-2, is as follows: GAGVSQSPRYKVTKRGQDVALRCDPISGHVSLYWYRQALGQGPEFLTYFNYEAQQDKSGLPNDRFSAERPEGSISTLTIQRTEQRDSAMYRCASSQGRGWLFNYGYTFGSGTRLTVV.

The rearrangement joins TRBV6-5 to TRBJ1-1; D not certain. Trimming removed 0 bases from V and 8 bases from J, with 10 bases in between. CDR1 is MNHEY, CDR2 SVGAGI, per germline. The CDR3 length is 13 residues. This CDR3 reads CASSYSGQTEAFF. The CDR3 nucleotides read TGTGCCAGCAGTTACTCAGGCCAGACGGAAGCTTTCTTT.

The chain recombines TRBV4-1 with TRBJ1-5; D is possibly TRBD1 (5 bases). The length of the CDR3 is 14 residues. The germline V gene encodes CDR1 MGHRA and CDR2 YSYEKL. Trimming removed 6 bases at V and 6 bases at J, with 15 bases between. CDR3 sequence: CASRPTGFGQPQHF. The DNA of the CDR3 is TGCGCCAGCAGACCCACAGGTTTCGGTCAGCCCCAGCATTTT.

The V and J genes are TRBV6-2 or TRBV6-3 and TRBJ2-7; D unclear. Germline values: CDR1 MNHEY, CDR2 SVGEGT. This CDR3 contains 12 residues. V dropped 2 bases and J dropped 3 bases, with 5 bases sitting between them. Here the CDR3 DNA reads TGTGCCAGCAGTTACGCCAACTACGAGCAGTACTTC. Protein product: CASSYANYEQYF.

This clonotype was observed at least ten times. V usage is TRBV7-8 and J usage is TRBJ1-5; the D is unclear. The CDR3 is 18 residues long. V lost 4 bases, J lost 5 bases, and 24 bases lay in between. CDR1 is SGHVS and CDR2 is FQNEAQ in the germline V gene. The CDR3 reads CASSSGARGVTFDQPQHF. In nucleotides, the CDR3 is TGTGCCAGCAGCTCTGGCGCCCGGGGAGTAACCTTTGATCAGCCCCAGCATTTT.

This clonotype was seen a handful of times. The gene calls are TRBV6-2 or TRBV6-3 and TRBJ2-1, with D possibly matching TRBD2 (5 bases). Trimming took off 1 base at V and 10 bases at J, with 20 bases between the two ends. Per the germline V gene, CDR1 is MNHEY and CDR2 is SVGEGT. The CDR3 has 16 residues. The CDR3 nucleotides read TGTGCCAGCAGTTACTTGTCTAGCCCCGAGTCAGCCGAGCAGTTCTTC. This gives the protein CASSYLSSPESAEQFF.

This chain joins TRBV20-1 and TRBJ2-2; D may be TRBD1 (6 bases). Germline CDR1 is DFQATT and CDR2 is SNEGSKA (reference sequence). The CDR3 extends over 14 amino acids. V lost 1 base, J lost 4 bases, and 10 bases lay in between. CDR3 in DNA: TGCAGTGCTAGAGCTGGGGGCAGCACCGGGGAGCTGTTTTTT. Translated: CSARAGGSTGELFF.

The V and J genes are TRBV6-5 and TRBJ1-1; perhaps TRBD1 as D (6 bases). Per the germline V gene, CDR1 is MNHEY and CDR2 is SVGAGI. Between the trimmed V and J ends, which lost 2 bases and 7 bases, there was a span of 14 bases. The CDR3 sequence is 14 residues long. In nucleotides, the CDR3 is TGTGCCAGCAGTTACGGGAGAGCCAGGGGTGAAGCTTTCTTT. Its protein product is CASSYGRARGEAFF.

The J gene is TRBJ1-5, the V gene TRBV28; TRBD1 agrees at 10 bases. Germline loops: CDR1 MDHEN, CDR2 SYDVKM. With V trimmed by 5 bases and J by 2 bases, 6 bases remained unmatched. The CDR3 has 16 residues. CDR3: CASSVAGTGGNQPQHF. The DNA for the CDR3 is TGTGCCAGCAGTGTAGCAGGGACAGGGGGCAATCAGCCCCAGCATTTT.

The chain joins TRBV24-1 to TRBJ2-1; no reliable D call. Per the germline V gene, CDR1 is KGHDR and CDR2 is SFDVKD. This CDR3 comprises 16 residues. V was trimmed by 2 bases and J by 3 bases, leaving 13 bases between them. The CDR3 nucleotides read TGTGCCACCAGTGATTGGCGAAGGGCTTACTACAATGAGCAGTTCTTC. As protein: CATSDWRRAYYNEQFF.